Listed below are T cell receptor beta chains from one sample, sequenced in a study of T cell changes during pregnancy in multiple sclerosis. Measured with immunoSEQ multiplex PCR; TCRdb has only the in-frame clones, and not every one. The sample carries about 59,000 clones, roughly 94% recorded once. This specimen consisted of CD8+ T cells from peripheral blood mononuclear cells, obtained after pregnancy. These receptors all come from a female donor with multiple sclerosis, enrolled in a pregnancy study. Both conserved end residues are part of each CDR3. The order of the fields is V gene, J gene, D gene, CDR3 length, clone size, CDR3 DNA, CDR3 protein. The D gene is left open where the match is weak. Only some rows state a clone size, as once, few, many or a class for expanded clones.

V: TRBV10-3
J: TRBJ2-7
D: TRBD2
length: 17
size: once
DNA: TGTGCCATCAGTGACCCCACTAGCGGGGGGAGCTCCTACGAGCAGTACTTC
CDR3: CAISDPTSGGSSYEQYF

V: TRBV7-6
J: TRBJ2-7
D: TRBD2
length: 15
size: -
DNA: TGTGCCAGCAGCTTAACTAGCGGAATGGCCTACGAGCAGTACTTC
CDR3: CASSLTSGMAYEQYF

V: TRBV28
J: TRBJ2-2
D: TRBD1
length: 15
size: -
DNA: TGTGCCATCTCTCTTCAGGGGGCGCGCACCGGGGAGCTGTTTTTT
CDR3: CAISLQGARTGELFF

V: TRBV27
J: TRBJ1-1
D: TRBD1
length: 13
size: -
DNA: TGTGCCAGCAGTGGGACAGGGCCCCCGGCGGCTTTCTTT
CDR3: CASSGTGPPAAFF

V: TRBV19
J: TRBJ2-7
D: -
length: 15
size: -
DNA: TGTGCCAGTAGCCCCGTCGTCGCAGCGAGCTACGAGCAGTACTTC
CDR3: CASSPVVAASYEQYF

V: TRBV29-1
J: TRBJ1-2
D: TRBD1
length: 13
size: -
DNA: TGCAGCGTTGAATCGGGACAGAGCTATGGCTACACCTTC
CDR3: CSVESGQSYGYTF

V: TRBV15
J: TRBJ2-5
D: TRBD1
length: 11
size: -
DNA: TGTGCCGCCCGGGACAGAGGGACCCAGTACTTC
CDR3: CAARDRGTQYF

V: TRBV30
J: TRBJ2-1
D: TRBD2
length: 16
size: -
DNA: TGTGCCTGGAGTGTCGGGACTAGCGGGAGGATGGATGAGCAGTTCTTC
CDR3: CAWSVGTSGRMDEQFF

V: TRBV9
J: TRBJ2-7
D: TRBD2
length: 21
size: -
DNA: TGTGCCAGCAGCGTAGTTGCCGGGACTAGCGGGAGGCAACAGGGCTCCTACGAGCAGTACTTC
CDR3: CASSVVAGTSGRQQGSYEQYF

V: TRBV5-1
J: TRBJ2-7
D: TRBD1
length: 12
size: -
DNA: TGCGCCAGCAGCTGGACAGGACGCGAGCAGTACTTC
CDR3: CASSWTGREQYF

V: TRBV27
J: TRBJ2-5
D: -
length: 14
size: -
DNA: TGTGCCAGCAGTTTAGGGGCAGGGGCAGAGACCCAGTACTTC
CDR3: CASSLGAGAETQYF

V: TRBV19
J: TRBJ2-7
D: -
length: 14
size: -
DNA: TGTGCCAGTAGTAGGGCCAGGGGAACCTACGAGCAGTACTTC
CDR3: CASSRARGTYEQYF

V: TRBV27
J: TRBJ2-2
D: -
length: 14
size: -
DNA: TGTGCCAGCAGATTGGGAGCGGGCACCGGGGAGCTGTTTTTT
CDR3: CASRLGAGTGELFF

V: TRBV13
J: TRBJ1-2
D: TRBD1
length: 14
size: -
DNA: TGTGCCAGCAGCTTCGGGACAGCCAACTATGGCTACACCTTC
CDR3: CASSFGTANYGYTF

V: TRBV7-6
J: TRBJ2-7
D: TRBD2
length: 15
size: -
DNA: TGTGCCAGCAGCTTACTAGCGGCCAAAGGGTACGAGCAGTACTTC
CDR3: CASSLLAAKGYEQYF

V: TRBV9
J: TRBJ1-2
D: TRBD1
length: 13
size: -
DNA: TGTGCCAGCAGCGTAGGGACAGGGAGTGGCTACACCTTC
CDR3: CASSVGTGSGYTF

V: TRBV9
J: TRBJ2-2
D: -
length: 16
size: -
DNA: TGTGCCAGCAGCGCCTCTCGGCAGGGGTCGACCGGGGAGCTGTTTTTT
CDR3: CASSASRQGSTGELFF

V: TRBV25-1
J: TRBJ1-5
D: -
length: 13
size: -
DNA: TGTGCCAGCAGGGCGCCAGGGAATCAGCCCCAGCATTTT
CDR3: CASRAPGNQPQHF

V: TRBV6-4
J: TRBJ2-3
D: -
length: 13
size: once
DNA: TGTGCCAGCGCGGAGATCAGCACAGATACGCAGTATTTT
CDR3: CASAEISTDTQYF

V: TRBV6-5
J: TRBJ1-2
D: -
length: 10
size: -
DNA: TGTGCCAGCCGGGTGCGGGGCTACACCTTC
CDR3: CASRVRGYTF

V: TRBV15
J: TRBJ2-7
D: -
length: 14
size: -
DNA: TGTGCCACCAGCAGGGCAACAGGAGCGGGTGAGCAGTACTTC
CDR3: CATSRATGAGEQYF

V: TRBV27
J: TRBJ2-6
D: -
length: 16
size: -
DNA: TGTGCCAGCAGTTTTCAGGGTGTATACGGGGCCAACGTCCTGACTTTC
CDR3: CASSFQGVYGANVLTF

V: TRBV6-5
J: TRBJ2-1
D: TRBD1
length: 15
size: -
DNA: TGTGCCAGCAGCCAACCGGGACAGGCTTCGGATGAGCAGTTCTTC
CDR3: CASSQPGQASDEQFF

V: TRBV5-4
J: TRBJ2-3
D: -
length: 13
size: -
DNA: TGTGCCAGCAGCGACAGGCCCACAGATACGCAGTATTTT
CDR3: CASSDRPTDTQYF

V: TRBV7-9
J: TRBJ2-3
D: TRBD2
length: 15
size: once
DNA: TGTGCCAGCAGCTTGGGAGGGCTCGGCACAGATACGCAGTATTTT
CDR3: CASSLGGLGTDTQYF

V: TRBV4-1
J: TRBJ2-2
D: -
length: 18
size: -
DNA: TGCGCCAGCAGCCCTCCCGTAACTGGGTTGAGGGAGGCCGGGGAGCTGTTTTTT
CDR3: CASSPPVTGLREAGELFF

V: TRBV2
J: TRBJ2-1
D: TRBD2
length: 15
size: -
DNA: TGTGCCAGCAGTCGAGGGGGGACTAGCGGGGAGGAGCAGTTCTTC
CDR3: CASSRGGTSGEEQFF

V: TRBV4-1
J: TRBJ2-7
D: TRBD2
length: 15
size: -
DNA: TGCGCCAGCAGCCAATCTAGCGGGCCGACCTACGAGCAGTACTTC
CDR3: CASSQSSGPTYEQYF

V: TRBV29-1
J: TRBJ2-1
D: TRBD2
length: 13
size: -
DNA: TGCAGCGGGGCGGGGGGAAAGTCGAATGAGCAGTTCTTC
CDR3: CSGAGGKSNEQFF

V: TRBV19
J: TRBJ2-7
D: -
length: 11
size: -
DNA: TGTGCCAGTAGTTCGGGTTACGAGCAGTACTTC
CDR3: CASSSGYEQYF

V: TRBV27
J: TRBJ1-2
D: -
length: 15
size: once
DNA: TGTGCCAGCAGTTTATCTATTGGACTGAGCGATGGCTACACCTTC
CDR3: CASSLSIGLSDGYTF

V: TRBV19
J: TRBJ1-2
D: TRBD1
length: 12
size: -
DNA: TGTGCCAGTAGCCAGGGGGCACGCGGCTACACCTTC
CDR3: CASSQGARGYTF

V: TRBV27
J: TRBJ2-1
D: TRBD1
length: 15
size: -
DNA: TGTGCCAGCAGTTTATCCGGGACAGGGGTCAATGAGCAGTTCTTC
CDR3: CASSLSGTGVNEQFF

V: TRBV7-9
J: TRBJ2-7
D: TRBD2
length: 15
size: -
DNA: TGTGCCAGCAGCCCCCGGACTAGCGGACTCTACGAGCAGTACTTC
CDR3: CASSPRTSGLYEQYF

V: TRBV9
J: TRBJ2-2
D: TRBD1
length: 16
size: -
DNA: TGTGCCAGCAGCGCTCACGGACAGGGGGTGACCGGGGAGCTGTTTTTT
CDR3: CASSAHGQGVTGELFF

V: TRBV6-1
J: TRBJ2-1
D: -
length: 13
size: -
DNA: TGTGCCAGCAGTGACCCGAACCTAGCGGAGCAGTTCTTC
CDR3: CASSDPNLAEQFF

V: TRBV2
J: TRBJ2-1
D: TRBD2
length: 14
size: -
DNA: TGTGCCAGTCAGTTCACTAGCGGCGACAATGAGCAGTTCTTC
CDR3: CASQFTSGDNEQFF

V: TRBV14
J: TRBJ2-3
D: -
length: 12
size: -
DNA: TGTGCCAGCAGCTTCCGTATAGATACGCAGTATTTT
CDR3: CASSFRIDTQYF

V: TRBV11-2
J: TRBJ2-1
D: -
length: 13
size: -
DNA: TGTGCCAGCAGCGTCGAGGGATACAATGAGCAGTTCTTC
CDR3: CASSVEGYNEQFF

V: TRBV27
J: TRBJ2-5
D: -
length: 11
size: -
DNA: TGTGCCAGCAGTTTCCGAGAGACCCAGTACTTC
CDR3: CASSFRETQYF

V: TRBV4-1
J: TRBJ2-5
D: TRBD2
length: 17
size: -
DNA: TGCGCCAGCAGCCAAGATGGTAGCGGGAGATGGGGAGAGACCCAGTACTTC
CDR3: CASSQDGSGRWGETQYF

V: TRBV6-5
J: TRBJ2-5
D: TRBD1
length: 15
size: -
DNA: TGTGCCAGCAGGGGATTAACAGGGGCGGAGGAGACCCAGTACTTC
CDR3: CASRGLTGAEETQYF

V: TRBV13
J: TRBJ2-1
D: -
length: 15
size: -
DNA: TGTGCCAGCAGCTTAGATGGACAGACCTACAATGAGCAGTTCTTC
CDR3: CASSLDGQTYNEQFF

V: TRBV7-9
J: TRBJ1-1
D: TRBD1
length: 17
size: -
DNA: TGTGCCAGCAGCTCCGACCTCTTACAGGGGAAGAACACTGAAGCTTTCTTT
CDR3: CASSSDLLQGKNTEAFF

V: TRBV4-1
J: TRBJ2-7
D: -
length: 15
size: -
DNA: TGCGCCAGCAGCCAAGTTCAGGAACTCTCCTACGAGCAGTACTTC
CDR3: CASSQVQELSYEQYF

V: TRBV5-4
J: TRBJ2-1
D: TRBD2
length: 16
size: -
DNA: TGTGCCAGCAGCTTGTTTCGCGGGAGCGCGTACAATGAGCAGTTCTTC
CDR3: CASSLFRGSAYNEQFF

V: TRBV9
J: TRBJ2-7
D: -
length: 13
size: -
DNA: TGTGCCAGCAGCCCCGGGGGTTCCTACGAGCAGTACTTC
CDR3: CASSPGGSYEQYF

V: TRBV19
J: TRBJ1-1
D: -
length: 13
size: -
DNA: TGTGCCAGTAGTACAGGGACTTACACTGAAGCTTTCTTT
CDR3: CASSTGTYTEAFF

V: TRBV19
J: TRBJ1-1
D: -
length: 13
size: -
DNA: TGTGCCAGTAGTATAAACCAGGGAACTGAAGCTTTCTTT
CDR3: CASSINQGTEAFF